This T cell receptor beta chain was documented in a study of blood T cell repertoires in COVID-19. Study-level background: Nucleic acid was either cDNA or gDNA, and it came from T cells, B-cell-depleted T cells, or PBMCs.

This clone was seen only a few times. CDR3 length: 15 amino acids. Germline CDR1 reads MNHEY; CDR2 reads SVGAGI. V lost 0 bases, J lost 6 bases, and 12 bases lay in between. It was during active infection that Seattle patients were enrolled and then longitudinally followed. Authors' analysis steps: How many nucleated cells were present was estimated from reference gene primer amplification. The method was immunoSEQ multiplex PCR; TCRdb's version includes in-frame clones alone and lacks a portion of them. The V and J calls and the clone size are those of that table, but D and trimming were determined from the DNA. In the table there are some 85,000 clones, 75% to 80% of which are singletons.

The chain combines TRBV6-5 with TRBJ1-5; D possibly corresponds to TRBD1 (5 bases). The sequenced sample was peripheral blood. The sequence derives from a man between 70 and 80 years old with COVID-19, enrolled during active disease. Here the CDR3 DNA reads TGTGCCAGCAGTTACTCCGCCAGGGCAGGTCAGCCCCAGCATTTT. Protein: CASSYSARAGQPQHF.